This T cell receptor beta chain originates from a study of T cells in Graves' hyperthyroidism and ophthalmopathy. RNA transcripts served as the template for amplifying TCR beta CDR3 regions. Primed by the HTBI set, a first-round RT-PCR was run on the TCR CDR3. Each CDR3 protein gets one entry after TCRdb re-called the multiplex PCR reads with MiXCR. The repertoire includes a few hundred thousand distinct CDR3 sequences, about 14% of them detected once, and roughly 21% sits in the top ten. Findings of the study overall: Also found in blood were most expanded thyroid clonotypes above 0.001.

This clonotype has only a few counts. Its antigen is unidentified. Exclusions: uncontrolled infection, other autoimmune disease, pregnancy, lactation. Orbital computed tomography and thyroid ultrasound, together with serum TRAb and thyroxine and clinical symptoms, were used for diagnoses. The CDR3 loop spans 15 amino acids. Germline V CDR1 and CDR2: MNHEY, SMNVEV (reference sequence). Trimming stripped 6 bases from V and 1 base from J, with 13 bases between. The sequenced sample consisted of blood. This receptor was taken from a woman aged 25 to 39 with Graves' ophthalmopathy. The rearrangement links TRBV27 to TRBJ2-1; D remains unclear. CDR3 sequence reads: CASSMQSRSYNEQFF. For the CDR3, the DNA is TGTGCCAGCAGCATGCAGAGCAGATCCTACAATGAGCAGTTCTTC.